This TCR beta chain was documented in a study of blood T cell repertoires in COVID-19 (dated by TCRdb to the early 2020s). About the investigation overall: The collaborator samples originated in the United States, Italy and Spain and spanned the acute and convalescent phases of COVID-19. The prospective study material was composed of cDNA or gDNA derived from T cells, B-cell-depleted T cells, or PBMCs. Where available, HLA class I and class II types were obtained from metadata supplied by the sample provider rather than from assay-based typing. Nearly every sample came with metadata listing a de-identified subject ID, COVID-19 status, age in years and sex. The samples were drawn from the first 160 participants of the ongoing ImmuneRACE study and from about 1,200 subjects provided by 6 global collaborators. Deeply sampled blood TCRbeta repertoires from subjects exposed to, actively infected with, or recovered from COVID-19 were included in the dataset. The repertoires were released in a freely available public database meant as a resource for research on the immune response to SARS-CoV-2.

CDR1 and CDR2 are drawn from the germline V gene (reference sequence): GTSNPN, SVGIG. V is cut by 1 base and J by 7 bases, and the space between the germline ends is 14 bases. The CDR3 covers 15 residues, taking in both the cysteine and the phenylalanine. Only the CDR3 part of the read is kept: 45 bases, read in frame from the first base. What the study reported, not specific to this receptor: How much clinical and demographic metadata was included differed by source and by participant, and the metadata was provided uncurated.

Each collaborating institution followed its own protocols to collect whole blood in K2EDTA tubes. For TCRbeta analysis, collaborator samples were shipped as frozen whole blood, as isolated PBMCs, or as DNA extracted from either sample type. This clone turned up a few times. Its recognized antigen is unknown. Base qualities are not at hand, and no much larger clone is one base apart. TCRbeta CDR3 regions were amplified from genomic DNA by means of the immunoSEQ Assay, a bias-controlled multiplex PCR. The original pipeline was this. Within the assay, amplification of reference gene primers was used to estimate how many nucleated cells each sample contained. To quantify the absolute abundance of each unique TCRbeta CDR3 rearrangement, sequence reads were collapsed and filtered. For each sample, productive Simpson clonality was calculated by taking the square root of Simpson's diversity index across productive rearrangements. TCRdb stores this immuneACCESS table with in-frame sequences only. Part of the clones is absent; in the studies checked, under half of the shortfall reflects unresolved V genes, and no reason is known for the rest. The V and J calls and clone size were taken over from that table, and D and trimming were inferred from the DNA. For this sample there are more than 100,000 clones; 85% to 90% appear just once. About 3% of the sample is held by the ten biggest clonotypes.

The sequence was obtained from a human donor in a cohort sampled during active COVID-19. The specimen sequenced was peripheral blood. In this chain, TRBV30 is recombined with TRBJ1-6, with the identity of the D gene unclear. CDR3 sequence: CAWSDLVGRNSPLHF. The base sequence is TGTGCCTGGAGTGACCTAGTCGGGAGAAATTCACCCCTCCACTTT.